This is a list of T cell receptor beta chains from one sample in a study of control samples from healthy donors and cancer patients. Measured with immunoSEQ multiplex PCR; TCRdb has only the in-frame clones, and not every one. The sample lists some 200,000 clones, 75% to 95% occurring once. Sequencing input: blood. Receptors originate from a woman in her twenties or thirties in good health. Each CDR3 is given with its conserved first and last residue. The order of the fields is CDR3 length, V gene, CDR3 protein.

cdr3_length: 11; v_call: TRBV29-1; cdr3_aa: CSVVGGNTIYF
cdr3_length: 12; v_call: TRBV7-3; cdr3_aa: CASSLTVNEQFF
cdr3_length: 16; v_call: TRBV9; cdr3_aa: CASSDRLAGVVYEQYF
cdr3_length: 14; v_call: TRBV2; cdr3_aa: CASSPGTLNSPLHF
cdr3_length: 15; v_call: TRBV12-5; cdr3_aa: CASGGTGGRTGELFF
cdr3_length: 16; v_call: TRBV21-1; cdr3_aa: CASSKEQPDTSYEQYF
cdr3_length: 13; v_call: TRBV18; cdr3_aa: CASSQGANTEAFF
cdr3_length: 18; v_call: TRBV7-2; cdr3_aa: CASSPGLAGPSGANVLTF
cdr3_length: 15; v_call: TRBV11-3; cdr3_aa: CASSLAAGDAYEQYF
cdr3_length: 16; v_call: TRBV14; cdr3_aa: CASSQDPGAYQETQYF
cdr3_length: 15; v_call: TRBV30; cdr3_aa: CAWSTRTGRQETQYF
cdr3_length: 15; v_call: TRBV5-6; cdr3_aa: CASSLAWISRDEQYF
cdr3_length: 14; v_call: TRBV5-4; cdr3_aa: CASSLQGTNEKLFF
cdr3_length: 14; v_call: TRBV19; cdr3_aa: CASSRQGGNSPLHF
cdr3_length: 15; v_call: TRBV2; cdr3_aa: CASTVDRGTGNTIYF
cdr3_length: 16; v_call: TRBV9; cdr3_aa: CASSVGSRGNNYGYTF
cdr3_length: 14; v_call: TRBV5-1; cdr3_aa: CASRRGGTNEKLFF
cdr3_length: 11; v_call: TRBV6-5; cdr3_aa: CASLENEKLFF
cdr3_length: 12; v_call: TRBV11-2; cdr3_aa: CASSSDRAQQFF
cdr3_length: 18; v_call: TRBV3-1/TRBV3-2; cdr3_aa: CASSQDMIAGGSTDTQYF
cdr3_length: 14; v_call: TRBV5-1; cdr3_aa: CASSWTVPYNEQFF
cdr3_length: 14; v_call: TRBV28; cdr3_aa: CASSTWTMNTEAFF
cdr3_length: 17; v_call: TRBV11-2; cdr3_aa: CASSLDPTGRANYGYTF
cdr3_length: 15; v_call: TRBV28; cdr3_aa: CASSFYGQGNTEAFF
cdr3_length: 14; v_call: TRBV6-2/TRBV6-3; cdr3_aa: CASSRGGNKNIQYF
cdr3_length: 14; v_call: TRBV3-1/TRBV3-2; cdr3_aa: CASSRRQGGYEQYF
cdr3_length: 15; v_call: TRBV24-1; cdr3_aa: CATSEQDRETGELFF
cdr3_length: 17; v_call: TRBV21-1; cdr3_aa: CASSPGTRPRCQETQYF